This is a list of T cell receptor beta chains from one sample in a study of T-cell memory formation after mild COVID-19. TCRdb re-called the 5' RACE reads with MiXCR, one entry per CDR3 protein. Among 200,000 to 250,000 distinct CDR3 sequences listed, over 7.5% were seen once. The sequencing input was PBMCs or a T cell subset sorted from them (not recorded which). These receptors all come from a young man who had mild COVID-19 (a few samples of this study predate the infection). Cell type and time point are not known. Each CDR3 is given with its conserved first and last residue. D genes are given only for firm matches. Only part of the rows carry a size: once, few, many, or a class if the clone is expanded.

CASSRLMTADTQYF	TGTGCCAGCAGCCGTTTAATGACGGCAGATACGCAGTATTTT	-	-	TRBV5-4	TRBJ2-3
CASSYRPQPGANVLTF	TGTGCCAGCAGTTATAGGCCCCAGCCGGGGGCCAACGTCCTGACTTTC	-	few	TRBV6-2/TRBV6-3	TRBJ2-6
CSAPGTGNTDTQYF	TGCAGTGCTCCCGGGACAGGTAACACAGATACGCAGTATTTT	TRBD1	few	TRBV20-1	TRBJ2-3
CASSFQLIAKNIQYF	TGTGCCAGCAGCTTCCAGCTGATAGCCAAAAACATTCAGTACTTC	-	few	TRBV11-3	TRBJ2-4
CASSPQGNYEQYF	TGCGCCAGCAGCCCCCAGGGGAACTACGAGCAGTACTTC	-	-	TRBV5-1	TRBJ2-7
CSVTMGQANQPQHF	TGCAGCGTAACAATGGGACAGGCTAATCAGCCCCAGCATTTT	TRBD1	-	TRBV29-1	TRBJ1-5
CASSYALRQFF	TGTGCCAGCAGCTACGCGCTTAGGCAGTTCTTC	-	-	TRBV27	TRBJ2-1
CASSKRGNQETQYF	TGTGCCAGCAGCAAGCGGGGGAACCAAGAGACCCAGTACTTC	TRBD2	-	TRBV11-2	TRBJ2-5
CASSLVVGLVRETQYF	TGTGCCAGCAGCCTAGTAGTAGGGCTGGTACGAGAGACCCAGTACTTC	-	few	TRBV7-2	TRBJ2-5
CASSPGQGGQETQYF	TGTGCTAGCAGCCCCGGACAGGGGGGCCAAGAGACCCAGTACTTC	TRBD1	-	TRBV7-7	TRBJ2-5
CASSQDMAGVTDTQYF	TGCGCCAGCAGCCAAGATATGGCGGGGGTTACAGATACGCAGTATTTT	TRBD2	few	TRBV4-3	TRBJ2-3
CASRSIKRGAYNEQFF	TGTGCCAGCAGATCCATAAAGCGGGGGGCCTACAATGAGCAGTTCTTC	TRBD2	few	TRBV11-2	TRBJ2-1
CASRPISGGIGETQYF	TGTGCCAGCAGACCGATTAGCGGGGGGATAGGGGAGACCCAGTACTTC	TRBD2	-	TRBV6-5	TRBJ2-5
CSVRGGANEQFF	TGCAGCGTGCGGGGCGGCGCTAATGAGCAGTTCTTC	-	few	TRBV29-1	TRBJ2-1
CASSRGTGGANVLTF	TGTGCCAGCAGTAGAGGGACAGGGGGGGCCAACGTCCTGACTTTC	TRBD1	-	TRBV12-3/TRBV12-4	TRBJ2-6
CASSLVVGLGQETQYF	TGTGCCAGCAGCTTAGTAGTTGGCCTCGGGCAAGAGACCCAGTACTTC	-	few	TRBV7-2	TRBJ2-5
CSTQGPGAQYF	TGCAGCACACAGGGTCCAGGGGCCCAGTACTTC	-	few	TRBV29-1	TRBJ2-5
CASSFLGGGADTQYF	TGTGCCAGTAGTTTCCTCGGCGGGGGTGCAGATACGCAGTATTTT	TRBD2	-	TRBV19	TRBJ2-3
CASRRGGVDTEAFF	TGTGCCAGCAGACGTGGAGGGGTGGACACTGAAGCTTTCTTT	-	-	TRBV6-5	TRBJ1-1
CASSKMGTEAFF	TGTGCCAGCAGCAAGATGGGGACTGAAGCTTTCTTT	-	few	TRBV6-5	TRBJ1-1
CASSLLLAKDTQYF	TGTGCCAGCAGCCTGCTACTAGCGAAAGATACGCAGTATTTT	TRBD2	many	TRBV3-1	TRBJ2-3
CASRGTFNQPQHF	TGTGCCAGCCGTGGGACGTTCAATCAGCCCCAGCATTTT	-	-	TRBV12-3/TRBV12-4	TRBJ1-5
CASSLGGVTEAFF	TGTGCCAGCAGCTTAGGAGGGGTCACTGAAGCTTTCTTT	-	many	TRBV7-2	TRBJ1-1
CASTSQPSGGYTGELFF	TGTGCCAGTACTTCCCAGCCTAGCGGGGGCTACACCGGGGAGCTGTTTTTT	TRBD2	few	TRBV19	TRBJ2-2
CASSEMQGFNTEAFF	TGTGCCAGCAGCGAAATGCAGGGGTTCAACACTGAAGCTTTCTTT	-	-	TRBV5-6	TRBJ1-1
CASSLAREKLFF	TGTGCCAGCAGTTTGGCCCGTGAAAAACTGTTTTTT	-	few	TRBV12-3/TRBV12-4	TRBJ1-4
CASSFGSYTDTQYF	TGTGCCAGCAGCTTTGGGTCGTACACAGATACGCAGTATTTT	-	many	TRBV7-2	TRBJ2-3
CATSRNTMGSYNEQFF	TGTGCCACCAGCAGAAACACGATGGGCTCCTACAATGAGCAGTTCTTC	-	-	TRBV15	TRBJ2-1
CAISESSPTNEKLFF	TGTGCCATCAGTGAGTCGTCTCCAACTAATGAAAAACTGTTTTTT	-	few	TRBV10-3	TRBJ1-4
CASSRFSLSGANVLTF	TGCGCCAGCAGCCGCTTTAGCCTGTCTGGGGCCAACGTCCTGACTTTC	-	few	TRBV4-3	TRBJ2-6
CASSYRGPPSYEQYF	TGTGCCAGCAGTTACAGGGGCCCCCCCTCCTACGAGCAGTACTTC	-	-	TRBV6-5	TRBJ2-7
CASSFRPTDTQYF	TGTGCTAGCAGCTTTCGCCCTACAGATACGCAGTATTTT	-	-	TRBV7-7	TRBJ2-3
CAWDRGTGKLFF	TGTGCCTGGGACAGGGGCACTGGAAAACTGTTTTTT	TRBD1	few	TRBV30	TRBJ1-4
CASMALGQPQHF	TGTGCCAGCATGGCCCTCGGGCAGCCCCAGCATTTT	-	few	TRBV12-3/TRBV12-4	TRBJ1-5
CASSTYRGRNEQFF	TGCGCCAGCAGCACGTACAGGGGGCGCAATGAGCAGTTCTTC	TRBD1	few	TRBV5-1	TRBJ2-1
CATRIDSVSYGYTF	TGTGCCACCAGAATCGACTCGGTTTCCTATGGCTACACCTTC	-	-	TRBV15	TRBJ1-2
CASRRQPNEKLFF	TGTGCCAGCAGGCGACAGCCTAATGAAAAACTGTTTTTT	-	-	TRBV6-1	TRBJ1-4
CASSSRAPTQETQYF	TGTGCCAGCAGCTCACGGGCCCCCACCCAAGAGACCCAGTACTTC	-	few	TRBV7-9	TRBJ2-5
CASRQGYQPQHF	TGTGCCAGTAGACAGGGATATCAGCCCCAGCATTTT	-	few	TRBV19	TRBJ1-5
CASSDVAGAFNTGELFF	TGTGCCAGCAGCGACGTAGCGGGGGCCTTCAACACCGGGGAGCTGTTTTTT	TRBD2	many	TRBV9	TRBJ2-2
CASSQGERQFF	TGTGCCAGCAGTCAGGGGGAGCGGCAGTTCTTC	TRBD1	few	TRBV2	TRBJ2-1
CATADSNANEKLFF	TGTGCCACAGCTGACAGTAACGCGAATGAAAAACTGTTTTTT	-	few	TRBV12-3/TRBV12-4	TRBJ1-4